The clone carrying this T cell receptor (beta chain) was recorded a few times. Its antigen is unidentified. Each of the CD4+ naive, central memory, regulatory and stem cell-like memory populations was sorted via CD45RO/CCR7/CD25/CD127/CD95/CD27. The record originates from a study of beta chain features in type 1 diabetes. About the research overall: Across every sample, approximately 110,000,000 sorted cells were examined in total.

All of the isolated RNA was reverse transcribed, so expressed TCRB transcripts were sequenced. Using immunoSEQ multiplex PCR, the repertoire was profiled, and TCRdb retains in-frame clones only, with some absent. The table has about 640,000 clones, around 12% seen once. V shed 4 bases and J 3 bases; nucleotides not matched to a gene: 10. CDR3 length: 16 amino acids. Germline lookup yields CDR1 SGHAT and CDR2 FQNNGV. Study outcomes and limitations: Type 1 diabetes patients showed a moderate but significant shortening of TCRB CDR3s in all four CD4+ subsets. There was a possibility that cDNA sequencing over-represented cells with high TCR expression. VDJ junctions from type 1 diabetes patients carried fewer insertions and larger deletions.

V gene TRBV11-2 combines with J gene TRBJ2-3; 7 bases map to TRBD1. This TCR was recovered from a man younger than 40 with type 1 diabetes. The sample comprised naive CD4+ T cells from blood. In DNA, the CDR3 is TGTGCCAGCAGCTCAGAACAGGGGACCAGAACAGATACGCAGTATTTT. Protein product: CASSSEQGTRTDTQYF.